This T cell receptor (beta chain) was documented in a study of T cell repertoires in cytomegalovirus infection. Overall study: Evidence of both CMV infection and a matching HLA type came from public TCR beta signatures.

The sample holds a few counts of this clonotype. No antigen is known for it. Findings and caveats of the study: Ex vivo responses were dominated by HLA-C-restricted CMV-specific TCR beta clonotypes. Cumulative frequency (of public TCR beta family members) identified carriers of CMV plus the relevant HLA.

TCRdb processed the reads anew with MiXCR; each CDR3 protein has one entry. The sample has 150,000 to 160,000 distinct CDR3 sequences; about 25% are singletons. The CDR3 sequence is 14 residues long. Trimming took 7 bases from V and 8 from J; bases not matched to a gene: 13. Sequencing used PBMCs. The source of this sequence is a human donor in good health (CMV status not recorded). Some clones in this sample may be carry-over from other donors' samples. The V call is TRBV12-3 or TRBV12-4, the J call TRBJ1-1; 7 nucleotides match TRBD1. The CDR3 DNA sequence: TGTGCCAGCATTCCAGGGGGGGAGCCGAAGGAAGCTTTCTTT. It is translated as CASIPGGEPKEAFF.